What follows are 23 T cell receptor beta chains derived from one specimen sequenced in a study of blood T cell repertoires in COVID-19 (dated by TCRdb to about 2020). The receptor library was made with the immunoSEQ multiplex PCR assay. The immuneACCESS repertoire file appears here via TCRdb, limited to in-frame rearrangements. These files lack a portion of the clones; in checked studies, under half of the deficit traces to unresolved V genes, and the cause of the others is not known. This sample comprises approximately 210,000 clones, around four fifths of them detected only once. 15% of the sample is held by the ten biggest clonotypes. Sequences were obtained from PBMCs or T cells enriched from blood (not recorded which). These receptors were taken from a man in his forties who had recovered from COVID-19.

The chain employs TRBV19 and TRBJ1-4; 7 bases map to TRBD1. This CDR3 has 14 amino acids. Germline values: CDR1 LNHDA, CDR2 SQIVND (reference sequence). Trimming took 1 base from V and 14 from J; bases not matched to a gene: 10. The CDR3 sequence: CASSIGGTATSLFF. The CDR3 bases are TGTGCCAGTAGTATAGGAGGGACAGCCACCTCCCTGTTTTTT.

The genes are TRBV30 and TRBJ1-1; D is unresolved. This CDR3 is built from 12 residues. Germline loops: CDR1 GTSNPN, CDR2 SVGIG (reference sequence). The ends were cut back, 0 bases at V and 1 base at J, with 3 bases in the middle. CDR3 sequence reads: CAWSVRNTEAFF. The CDR3 DNA reads as TGTGCCTGGAGTGTGCGGAACACTGAAGCTTTCTTT.

This chain connects TRBV5-6 to TRBJ2-7, with a tentative D call TRBD2 (6 bases). The CDR3 runs to 12 residues. Germline V gene data show CDR1 as SGHDT and CDR2 as YYEEEE. Trimming removed 5 bases at V and 7 bases at J, with 13 bases between. In DNA form, the CDR3 reads TGTGCCAGCAGTCGGGGACTGGGAGAGCAGTACTTC. This translates into CASSRGLGEQYF.

The chain combines TRBV27 with TRBJ2-4, with D possibly TRBD2 on 7 matching bases. Germline values: CDR1 MNHEY, CDR2 SMNVEV (reference sequence). Trimming stripped 3 bases from V and 1 base from J, with 16 bases between. The CDR3 length is 17 residues. The CDR3 here is CASSFSRGGSAKNIQYF. CDR3 nucleotides: TGTGCCAGCAGTTTTAGTAGGGGGGGTTCGGCCAAAAACATTCAGTACTTC.

This chain joins TRBV2 and TRBJ1-2, with TRBD1 matching 9 bases. With V trimmed by 5 bases and J by 7 bases, 8 bases remained unmatched. Germline V lookup: CDR1 SNHLY, CDR2 FYNNEI. The CDR3 is made up of 14 amino acids. The CDR3, as DNA: TGTGCCAGCAGTTGGACAGGGGTTCGGACTGGCTACACCTTC. This gives the protein CASSWTGVRTGYTF.

The chain combines TRBV6-5 with TRBJ1-6; D might be TRBD1 (5 bases). Deletions cut 5 bases from V and 15 bases from J, with 14 bases between. The CDR3 is 12 amino acids. Germline CDR1 MNHEY, CDR2 SVGAGI. This CDR3 reads CASSRTDIHLHF. CDR3 DNA: TGTGCCAGCAGTAGGACGGACATTCACCTCCACTTT.

The CDR3 DNA reads as TGTGCCAGCCTCCGGGCTAGCGGATTTTACGAGCAGTACTTC. Translating it yields CASLRASGFYEQYF. The V gene is TRBV7-2, the J gene TRBJ2-7; 7 bases line up with TRBD2. Germline assignment: CDR1 SGHTA and CDR2 FQGNSA. The CDR3 totals 14 residues. The V segment lost 8 bases and the J segment 4 bases; nucleotides outside the gene matches: 11.

This chain uses TRBV6-5 with TRBJ1-3; 8 nucleotides agree with TRBD1. Germline V gene sequence: CDR1 MNHEY, CDR2 SVGAGI. The CDR3 has 16 amino acids. With V trimmed by 2 bases and J by 4 bases, 7 bases remained unmatched. The CDR3 region is CASSYPDRVSGNTIYF. In DNA form, the CDR3 reads TGTGCCAGCAGTTACCCGGACAGGGTATCAGGAAACACCATATATTTT.

V usage is TRBV5-5 and J usage is TRBJ2-2; D is unclear. Trimming removed 4 bases from V and 7 bases from J, with 8 bases in between. The CDR3 contains 12 residues. The germline V gene encodes CDR1 SGHKS and CDR2 YYEKEE (reference sequence). In nucleotides, the CDR3 is TGTGCCAGCAGCCCGTGGAGCGGGGAGCTGTTTTTT. This gives the protein CASSPWSGELFF.

The chain is built from TRBV10-3 and TRBJ2-3; 12 bases are a match to TRBD2. There are 17 residues in the CDR3. Germline trimming cut 4 bases from V and 2 bases from J; bases unmatched to any gene: 7. The germline V gene encodes CDR1 ENHRY and CDR2 SYGVKD. CDR3 DNA sequence: TGTGCCATCAGTGGCCAACTAGCGGGGGGTCCCACAGATACGCAGTATTTT. Its translation is CAISGQLAGGPTDTQYF.

This chain links TRBV4-2 with TRBJ1-1; 10 positions match TRBD1. The V gene end was trimmed by 3 bases and the J gene end by 6 bases; junction bases not matched to a gene: 7. CDR1 and CDR2 from the germline V gene are LGHNA and YNFKEQ. CDR3 length: 15 residues. The CDR3 protein is CASSQRDRGKSEAFF. CDR3 nucleotides: TGTGCCAGCAGCCAGCGGGACAGGGGAAAATCTGAAGCTTTCTTT.

This chain uses TRBV6-1 with TRBJ1-2, with D tentatively TRBD1 (6 bases). CDR3 length equals 15 residues. CDR1 and CDR2 (germline): MNHNS, SASEGT. Trimming left V 0 bases short and J 3 bases short, with 11 bases between. Here the CDR3 reads CASSEAVGGDYGYTF. The CDR3 coding sequence is TGTGCCAGCAGTGAAGCTGTAGGGGGGGACTATGGCTACACCTTC.

This chain connects TRBV28 to TRBJ1-5, with D perhaps matching TRBD1 (5 bases). Per the germline V gene, CDR1 is MDHEN and CDR2 is SYDVKM. The V end was cut by 5 bases, the J end by 6 bases, with 11 bases between. The CDR3 spans 13 residues. CDR3 sequence reads: CASSSQGFQPQHF. CDR3 DNA: TGTGCCAGCAGTAGTCAGGGATTTCAGCCCCAGCATTTT.

The chain links TRBV28 to TRBJ2-7, with a weak D call TRBD1 (5 bases). The V end was cut by 6 bases, the J end by 4 bases, with 10 bases between. CDR3 length: 12 residues. CDR1 MDHEN and CDR2 SYDVKM come from the germline V gene. The CDR3 region is CASRDTFYEQYF. The CDR3 DNA sequence: TGTGCCAGCAGGGACACCTTTTACGAGCAGTACTTC.

V gene TRBV19 combines with J gene TRBJ2-3, with 11 bases identical to TRBD2. CDR1 is LNHDA and CDR2 is SQIVND in the germline V gene (reference sequence). This CDR3 spans 18 amino acids. The junction had 10 bases not matched to a gene; V was cut back by 3 bases and J by 2 bases. The CDR3 DNA reads as TGTGCCAGTAGTATTAGATCTAGCGGGGGGCGCGACACAGATACGCAGTATTTT. It yields the protein CASSIRSSGGRDTDTQYF. Looking up the rest from reference TRBV19 and TRBJ2-3 gives the full variable domain: DGGITQSPKYLFRKEGQNVTLSCEQNLNHDAMYWYRQDPGQGLRLIYYSQIVNDFQKGDIAEGYSVSREKKESFPLTVTSAQKNPTAFYLCASSIRSSGGRDTDTQYFGPGTRLTVL.

V gene TRBV5-4 combines with J gene TRBJ1-2; D not resolved. The CDR3 has 13 amino acids. The ends were cut back, 1 base at V and 5 bases at J, with 9 bases in the middle. CDR1 and CDR2 from the germline V gene are SGHNT and YYREEE (reference sequence). Here the CDR3 DNA reads TGTGCCAGCAGCTTGTTTACAGCTTATGGCTACACCTTC. Its translation is CASSLFTAYGYTF. Drawing the rest from reference TRBV5-4 and TRBJ1-2, the complete variable domain is ETGVTQSPTHLIKTRGQQVTLRCSSQSGHNTVSWYQQALGQGPQFIFQYYREEENGRGNFPPRFSGLQFPNYSSELNVNALELDDSALYLCASSLFTAYGYTFGSGTRLTVV.

A single count supports this clone. The rearrangement uses TRBV3-1 (or the pseudogene TRBV3-2) and TRBJ1-1; D is perhaps TRBD1 (5 bases). Germline CDR1 reads LGHDT; CDR2 reads YNNKEL (reference sequence). Trimming removed 3 bases from V and 9 bases from J, with 11 bases in between. This CDR3 is 12 amino acids long. The CDR3 DNA sequence: TGTGCCAGCAGCCACGACAGACTTAAAGCTTTCTTT. Its protein is CASSHDRLKAFF.

This clone showed up just a few times. This chain joins TRBV7-3 and TRBJ2-1, with a possible D match to TRBD2 (6 bases). From germline, CDR1 is SGHTA and CDR2 FQGTGA. The CDR3 consists of 15 residues. V was cut by 1 base and J by 3 bases, with 10 bases left in between. The CDR3, as DNA: TGTGCCAGCAGCTTAAGGGGGGTCAACTACAATGAGCAGTTCTTC. Translating it yields CASSLRGVNYNEQFF.

The gene calls are TRBV2 and TRBJ2-7; 14 bases are a match to TRBD2. J gave up 2 bases and V 6 bases, and 3 bases lay outside the gene matches. This CDR3 spans 15 amino acids. Germline V gives CDR1 SNHLY, CDR2 FYNNEI. The chain's CDR3 is CASSGTSGSPYEQYF. The DNA of the CDR3 is TGTGCCAGCAGCGGGACTAGCGGGAGCCCCTACGAGCAGTACTTC.

The rearrangement links TRBV5-1 to TRBJ2-4, with D perhaps matching TRBD2 (5 bases). This CDR3 is built from 14 residues. V was clipped by 3 bases and J by 6 bases, with 13 bases between them. The germline gives CDR1 SGHRS, CDR2 YFSETQ. This chain's CDR3 is CASSSERIINIQYF. The CDR3 nucleotides read TGCGCCAGCAGCTCCGAGCGGATTATAAACATTCAGTACTTC.

This chain's CDR3 is CASSFGGSIGGELFF. The CDR3 region has the DNA TGTGCCAGCAGTTTCGGGGGGAGCATCGGCGGGGAGCTGTTTTTT. The gene calls are TRBV27 and TRBJ2-2; 7 nucleotides line up with TRBD2. The CDR3 spans 15 residues. The V gene's germline CDR1 is MNHEY and CDR2 SMNVEV (reference sequence). With V trimmed by 3 bases and J by 7 bases, 8 bases remained unmatched.

The chain employs TRBV7-9 and TRBJ2-1; the D gene is possibly TRBD2 (5 bases). The CDR3 contains 13 residues. The germline gives CDR1 SEHNR, CDR2 FQNEAQ (reference sequence). V lost 1 base, J lost 9 bases, and 10 bases lay in between. CDR3 sequence reads: CASSLGEGTEQFF. The CDR3, as DNA: TGTGCCAGCAGCTTAGGTGAGGGAACTGAGCAGTTCTTC.

The rearrangement links TRBV3-1 (or the pseudogene TRBV3-2) to TRBJ2-1; D remains unclear. Germline loops: CDR1 LGHDT, CDR2 YNNKEL (reference sequence). The CDR3 covers 15 residues. V was cut by 2 bases and J by 0 bases, with 8 bases left in between. CDR3 in DNA: TGTGCCAGCAGCCAAAACTTACTCTCCTACAATGAGCAGTTCTTC. Translation gives CASSQNLLSYNEQFF.